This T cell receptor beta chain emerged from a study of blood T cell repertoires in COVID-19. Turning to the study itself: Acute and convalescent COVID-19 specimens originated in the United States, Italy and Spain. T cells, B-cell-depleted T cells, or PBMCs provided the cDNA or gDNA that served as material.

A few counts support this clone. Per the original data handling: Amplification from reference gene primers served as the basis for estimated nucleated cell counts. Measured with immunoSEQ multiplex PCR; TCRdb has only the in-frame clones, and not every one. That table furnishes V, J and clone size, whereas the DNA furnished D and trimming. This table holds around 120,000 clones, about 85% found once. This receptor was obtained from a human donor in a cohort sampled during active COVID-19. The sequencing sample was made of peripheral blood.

The CDR3 reads CASTTYRDNSPLHF. The DNA for the CDR3 is TGTGCCAGCACGACCTACAGAGATAATTCACCCCTCCACTTT. The genes are TRBV2 and TRBJ1-6; no clear D. The CDR3 has 14 residues. CDR1 SNHLY and CDR2 FYNNEI come from the germline V gene. Trimming cost V 7 bases and J 5 bases, with 12 bases left between them.